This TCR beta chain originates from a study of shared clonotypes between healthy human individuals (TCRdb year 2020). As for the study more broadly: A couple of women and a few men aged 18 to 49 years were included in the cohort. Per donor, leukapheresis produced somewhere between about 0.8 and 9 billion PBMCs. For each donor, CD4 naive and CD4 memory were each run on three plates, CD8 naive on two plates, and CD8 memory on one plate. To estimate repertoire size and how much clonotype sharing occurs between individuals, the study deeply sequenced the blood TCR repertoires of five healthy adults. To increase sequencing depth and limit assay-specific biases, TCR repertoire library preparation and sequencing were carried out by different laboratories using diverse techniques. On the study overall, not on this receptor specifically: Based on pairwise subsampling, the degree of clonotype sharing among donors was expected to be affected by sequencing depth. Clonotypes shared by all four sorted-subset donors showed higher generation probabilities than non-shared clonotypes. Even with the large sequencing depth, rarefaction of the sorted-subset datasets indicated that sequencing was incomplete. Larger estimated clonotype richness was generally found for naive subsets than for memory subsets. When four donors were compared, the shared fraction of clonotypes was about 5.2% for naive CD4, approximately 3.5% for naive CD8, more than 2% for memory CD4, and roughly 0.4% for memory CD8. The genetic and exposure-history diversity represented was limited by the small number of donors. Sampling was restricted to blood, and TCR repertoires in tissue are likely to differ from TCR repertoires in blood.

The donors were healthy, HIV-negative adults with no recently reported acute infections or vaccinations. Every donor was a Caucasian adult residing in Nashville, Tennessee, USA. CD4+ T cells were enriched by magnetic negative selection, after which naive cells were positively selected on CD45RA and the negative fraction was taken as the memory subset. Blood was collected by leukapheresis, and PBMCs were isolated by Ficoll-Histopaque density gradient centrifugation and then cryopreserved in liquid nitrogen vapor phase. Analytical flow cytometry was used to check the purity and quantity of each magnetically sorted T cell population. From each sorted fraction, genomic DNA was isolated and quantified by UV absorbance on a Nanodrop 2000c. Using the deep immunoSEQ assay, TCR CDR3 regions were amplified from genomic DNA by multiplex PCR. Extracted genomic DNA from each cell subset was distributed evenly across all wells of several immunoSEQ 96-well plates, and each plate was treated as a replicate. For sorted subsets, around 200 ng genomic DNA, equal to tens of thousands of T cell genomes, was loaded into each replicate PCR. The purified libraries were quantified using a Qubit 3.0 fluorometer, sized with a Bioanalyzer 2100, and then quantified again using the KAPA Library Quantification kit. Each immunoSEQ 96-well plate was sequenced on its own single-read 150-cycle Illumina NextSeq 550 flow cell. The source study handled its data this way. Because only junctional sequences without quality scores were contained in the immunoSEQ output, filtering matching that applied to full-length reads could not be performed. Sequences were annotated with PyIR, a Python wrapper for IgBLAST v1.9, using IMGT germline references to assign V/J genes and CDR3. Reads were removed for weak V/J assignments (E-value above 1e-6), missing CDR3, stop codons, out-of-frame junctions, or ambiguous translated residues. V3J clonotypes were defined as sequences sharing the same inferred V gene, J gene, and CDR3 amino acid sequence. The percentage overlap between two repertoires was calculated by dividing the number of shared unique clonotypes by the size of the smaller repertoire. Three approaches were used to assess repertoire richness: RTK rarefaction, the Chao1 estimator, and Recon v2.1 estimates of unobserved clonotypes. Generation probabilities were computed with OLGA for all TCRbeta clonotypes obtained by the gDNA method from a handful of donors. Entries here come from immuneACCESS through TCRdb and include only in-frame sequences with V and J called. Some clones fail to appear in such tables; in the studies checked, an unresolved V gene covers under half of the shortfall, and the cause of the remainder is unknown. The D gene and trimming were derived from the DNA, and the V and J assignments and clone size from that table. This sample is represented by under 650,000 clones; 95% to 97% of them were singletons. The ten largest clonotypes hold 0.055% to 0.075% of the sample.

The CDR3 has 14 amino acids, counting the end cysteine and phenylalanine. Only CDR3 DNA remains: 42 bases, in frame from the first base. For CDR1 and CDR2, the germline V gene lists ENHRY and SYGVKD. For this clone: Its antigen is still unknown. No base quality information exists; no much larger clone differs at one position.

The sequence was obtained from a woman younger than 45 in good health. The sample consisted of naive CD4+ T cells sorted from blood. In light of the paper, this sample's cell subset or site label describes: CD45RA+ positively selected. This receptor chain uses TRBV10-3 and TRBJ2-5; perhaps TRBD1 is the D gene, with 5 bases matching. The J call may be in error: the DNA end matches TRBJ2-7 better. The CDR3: CAISPKTGSYEQYF. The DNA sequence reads TGTGCCATCAGTCCGAAAACAGGTTCCTACGAGCAGTACTTC.